One and the same sample provided the 15 T cell receptor beta chains below, sequenced in a study of shared clonotypes between healthy human individuals. CD8 cells regarded as naive lacked CD45RO, were positively chosen for CCR7, and omitted terminally differentiated effector memory CD45RA+ cells. Data came from immunoSEQ multiplex PCR; TCRdb stores just in-frame clones and leaves some out. The sample records about 2.1 million clones, about 94% being singletons. Sequences were obtained from naive CD8+ T cells from PBMCs. All receptors derive from a young man in good health. Some clones in this sample may be carry-over from other donors' samples.

This CDR3 is CASRYSSGSYEQYF. CDR3 DNA: TGTGCCAGCAGATACAGCTCCGGTTCCTACGAGCAGTACTTC. The rearrangement joins TRBV6-5 to TRBJ2-7; D is unclear. The CDR3 length is 14 residues. Germline V gives CDR1 MNHEY, CDR2 SVGAGI. Trimming removed 6 bases from V and 1 base from J, with 13 bases in between.

This clone was detected once. The rearrangement uses TRBV5-4 and TRBJ2-7, with D possibly matching TRBD2 (7 bases). Deletions cut 0 bases from V and 2 bases from J, with 12 bases between. The CDR3 length is 15 residues. The V gene's germline CDR1 is SGHNT and CDR2 YYREEE (reference sequence). The CDR3 protein is CASSLEGEGAYEQYF. The CDR3 DNA reads TGTGCCAGCAGCTTGGAGGGGGAGGGCGCCTACGAGCAGTACTTC.

J is TRBJ2-4 and V is TRBV19, with D tentatively TRBD2 (7 bases). The CDR3 is 17 amino acids. Germline V gives CDR1 LNHDA, CDR2 SQIVND (reference sequence). The V and J ends lost 0 bases and 5 bases respectively, with 17 bases between them. For the CDR3, the DNA is TGTGCCAGTAGTATAGATGGAGGGGGGGACCGAGAAAACATTCAGTACTTC. This codes for CASSIDGGGDRENIQYF.

In nucleotides, the CDR3 is TGTGCCAGTAGTATCCGGGGGCAGCCCCCGGGGGAGCAGTACTTC. It yields the protein CASSIRGQPPGEQYF. V usage is TRBV19 and J usage is TRBJ2-7, with D possibly called TRBD1 or TRBD2 (6 bases each). The CDR3 consists of 15 residues. V was trimmed by 3 bases and J by 7 bases, leaving 19 bases between them. Germline V gene lookup returns CDR1 LNHDA and CDR2 SQIVND (reference sequence).

The chain carries TRBV4-3 and TRBJ1-1; no firm D call. Trimming took 6 bases from V and 0 from J, leaving 11 bases between them. CDR3 length: 14 amino acids. The V gene's germline CDR1 is LGHNA and CDR2 YSLEER. The CDR3 reads CASRRGFLNTEAFF. CDR3 in DNA: TGCGCCAGCAGGCGGGGTTTCCTGAACACTGAAGCTTTCTTT.

The rearrangement links TRBV28 to TRBJ2-3; 8 bases map to TRBD1. J was trimmed by 4 bases and V by 4 bases; bases with no gene match: 13. Germline CDR1 MDHEN, CDR2 SYDVKM. CDR3 length: 17 amino acids. CDR3 region: CASSSLTTGVGADTQYF. The CDR3 nucleotides read TGTGCCAGCAGTTCCCTCACGACAGGGGTTGGCGCAGATACGCAGTATTTT.

The CDR3 reads CASTIVGVSEQFF. The CDR3 coding sequence is TGTGCCAGCACCATTGTAGGGGTGTCTGAGCAGTTCTTC. The rearrangement links TRBV28 to TRBJ2-1, with a possible D match to TRBD1 (5 bases). Trimming stripped 7 bases from V and 9 bases from J, with 16 bases between. The CDR3 has 13 amino acids. Germline V gene lookup returns CDR1 MDHEN and CDR2 SYDVKM.

The rearrangement joins TRBV5-3 to TRBJ1-1; no reliable D call. Being an ORF, TRBV5-3 has a function that is uncertain. The CDR3 is 11 amino acids. V lost 9 bases, J lost 1 base, and 7 bases lay in between. CDR3 amino acids: CATRRNTEAFF. CDR3 DNA: TGTGCCACGAGGCGGAACACTGAAGCTTTCTTT.

Regarding this clone: Within the sample, other DNA sequences also encode this same CDR3. This chain uses TRBV4-3 with TRBJ2-1; tentative D call: TRBD2 (6 bases). In germline, CDR1 is LGHNA, CDR2 YSLEER. There are 15 residues in the CDR3. Trimming stripped 0 bases from V and 2 bases from J, with 8 bases between. The CDR3 region is CASSQDSGTYNEQFF. In DNA form, the CDR3 reads TGCGCCAGCAGCCAAGATAGCGGTACCTACAATGAGCAGTTCTTC.

Details on this clone: The sample holds other DNA sequences that translate to the same CDR3. The chain employs TRBV13 and TRBJ2-1; D is unresolved. The CDR3 consists of 12 residues. V was cut by 0 bases and J by 4 bases, with 1 base left in between. The germline CDR1 and CDR2 sequences are PRHDT and FYEKMQ (reference sequence). This CDR3 reads CASSLGYNEQFF. DNA for the CDR3: TGTGCCAGCAGCTTAGGTTACAATGAGCAGTTCTTC.

The rearrangement links TRBV30 to TRBJ2-2; D is undetermined. There are 15 residues in the CDR3. Germline-derived CDR1 and CDR2 are GTSNPN and SVGIG (reference sequence). V lost 2 bases and J 0 bases, leaving 10 bases between the germline ends. The CDR3 protein is CAWSPRVANTGELFF. The CDR3 nucleotides are TGTGCCTGGAGTCCTAGAGTTGCGAACACCGGGGAGCTGTTTTTT. Together with reference TRBV30 and TRBJ2-2, the CDR3 gives the full variable domain: SQTIHQWPATLVQPVGSPLSLECTVEGTSNPNLYWYRQAAGRGLQLLFYSVGIGQISSEVPQNLSASRPQDRQFILSSKKLLLSDSGFYLCAWSPRVANTGELFFGEGSRLTVL.

The V gene is TRBV5-1, the J gene TRBJ2-5; tentative D call: TRBD1 (6 bases). Deletions cut 0 bases from V and 5 bases from J, with 8 bases between. The CDR3 runs to 13 residues. Germline values: CDR1 SGHRS, CDR2 YFSETQ. This CDR3 is CASSLDRVETQYF. The CDR3 DNA is TGCGCCAGCAGCTTGGACAGGGTTGAGACCCAGTACTTC.

This sequence joins TRBV4-2 and TRBJ2-2; 9 bases agree with TRBD2. CDR1 is LGHNA and CDR2 is YNFKEQ in the germline V gene. The CDR3 is made up of 19 amino acids. V lost 2 bases, J lost 5 bases, and 15 bases stayed unmatched. CDR3 loop: CASSQPAGGGRAWTGELFF. As DNA, the CDR3 is TGTGCCAGCAGCCAACCCGCGGGGGGCGGGAGGGCCTGGACCGGGGAGCTGTTTTTT.

V is TRBV29-1 and J is TRBJ2-7, with D perhaps being TRBD1 or TRBD2 (5 bases each). Looked up from germline, CDR1 is SQVTM and CDR2 is ANQGSEA. V was pared by 4 bases and J by 6 bases, with 19 bases between. The CDR3 sequence is 14 residues long. The CDR3 coding sequence is TGCAGCGTTGCAGGGACGGGACGAGGAAGCGAGCAGTACTTC. It translates to CSVAGTGRGSEQYF.

The chain links TRBV29-1 to TRBJ1-2, with 7 nucleotides matching TRBD1. Germline CDR1 SQVTM, CDR2 ANQGSEA. This CDR3 has 15 residues. With 4 bases clipped from V and 4 bases from J, the junction kept 12 bases outside the gene matches. CDR3 amino acids: CSVAWSGTVSYGYTF. The DNA for the CDR3 is TGCAGCGTTGCGTGGTCCGGGACAGTAAGCTATGGCTACACCTTC.